The present TCR beta chain was sequenced within a study of blood T cells in healthy people across ages. Findings and caveats of the study: The unknown donor CMV status may have confounded expanded clonotype changes.

After removal of 6 bases from V and 2 bases from J, the junction contained 9 bases not matched to a gene. Germline V gene data show CDR1 as MNHEY and CDR2 as SVGEGT. CDR3 length equals 15 residues. This clonotype was detected only a few times. The antigen remains unidentified. A J-beta primer mix and a sample-barcoded 5' primer were used in a second PCR of roughly 7 to 12 cycles. TCRdb reprocessed the 5' RACE reads with MiXCR, giving one entry per CDR3 protein. The profile shows hundreds of thousands of distinct CDR3 sequences, around 42% of them singletons. The rearrangement uses TRBV6-2 or TRBV6-3 and TRBJ2-7; 8 bases are a match to TRBD1. What was sequenced was blood. This sequence originates from a man in his fifties or sixties in good health. In DNA form, the CDR3 reads TGTGCCAGCAGACCAGGGGGCACACCTCCCTACGAGCAGTACTTC. Its protein product is CASRPGGTPPYEQYF.